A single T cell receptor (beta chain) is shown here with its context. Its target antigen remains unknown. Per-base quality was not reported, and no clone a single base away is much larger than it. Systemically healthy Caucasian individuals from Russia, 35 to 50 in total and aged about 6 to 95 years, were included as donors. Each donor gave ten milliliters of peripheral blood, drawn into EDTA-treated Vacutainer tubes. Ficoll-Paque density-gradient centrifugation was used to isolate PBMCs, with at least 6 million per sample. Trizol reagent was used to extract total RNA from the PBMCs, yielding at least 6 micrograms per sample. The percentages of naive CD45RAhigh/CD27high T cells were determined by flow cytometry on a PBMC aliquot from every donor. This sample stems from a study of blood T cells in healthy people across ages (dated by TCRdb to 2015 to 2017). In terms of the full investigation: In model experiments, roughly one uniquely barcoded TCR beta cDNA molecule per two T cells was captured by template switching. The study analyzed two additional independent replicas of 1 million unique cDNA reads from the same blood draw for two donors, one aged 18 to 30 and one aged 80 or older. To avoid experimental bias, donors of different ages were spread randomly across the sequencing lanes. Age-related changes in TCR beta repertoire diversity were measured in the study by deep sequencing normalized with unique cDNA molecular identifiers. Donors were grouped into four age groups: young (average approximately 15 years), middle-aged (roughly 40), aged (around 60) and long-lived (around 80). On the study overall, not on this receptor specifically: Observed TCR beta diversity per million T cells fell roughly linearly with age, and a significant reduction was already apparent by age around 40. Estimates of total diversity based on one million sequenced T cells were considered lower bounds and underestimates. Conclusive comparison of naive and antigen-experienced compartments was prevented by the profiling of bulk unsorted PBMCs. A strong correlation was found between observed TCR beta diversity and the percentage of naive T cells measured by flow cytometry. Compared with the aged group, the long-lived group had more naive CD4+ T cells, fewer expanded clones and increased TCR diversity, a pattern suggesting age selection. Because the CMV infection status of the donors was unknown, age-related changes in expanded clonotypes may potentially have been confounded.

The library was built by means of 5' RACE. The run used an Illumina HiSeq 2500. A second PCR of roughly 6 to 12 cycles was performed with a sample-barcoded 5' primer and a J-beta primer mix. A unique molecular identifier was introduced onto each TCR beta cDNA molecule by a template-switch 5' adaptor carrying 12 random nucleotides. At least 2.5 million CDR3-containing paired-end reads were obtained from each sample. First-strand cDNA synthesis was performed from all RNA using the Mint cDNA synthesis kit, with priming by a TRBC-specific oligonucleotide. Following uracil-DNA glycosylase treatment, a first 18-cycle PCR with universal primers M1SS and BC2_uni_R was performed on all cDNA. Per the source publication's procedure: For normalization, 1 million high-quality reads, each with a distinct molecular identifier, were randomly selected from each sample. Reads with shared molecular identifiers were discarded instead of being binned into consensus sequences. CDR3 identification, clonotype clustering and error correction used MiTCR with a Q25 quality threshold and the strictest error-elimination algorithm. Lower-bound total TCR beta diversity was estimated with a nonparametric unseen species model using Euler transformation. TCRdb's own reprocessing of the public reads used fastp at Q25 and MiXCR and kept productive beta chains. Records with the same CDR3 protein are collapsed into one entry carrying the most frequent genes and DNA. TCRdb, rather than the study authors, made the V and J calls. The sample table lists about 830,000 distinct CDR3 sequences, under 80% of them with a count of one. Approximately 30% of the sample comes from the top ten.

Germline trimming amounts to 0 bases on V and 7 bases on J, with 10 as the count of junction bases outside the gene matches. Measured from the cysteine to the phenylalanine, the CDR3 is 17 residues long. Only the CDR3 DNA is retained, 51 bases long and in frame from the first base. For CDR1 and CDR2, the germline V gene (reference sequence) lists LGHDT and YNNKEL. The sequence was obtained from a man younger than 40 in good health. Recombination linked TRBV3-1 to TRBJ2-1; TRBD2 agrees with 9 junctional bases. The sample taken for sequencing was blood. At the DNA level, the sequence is TGTGCCAGCAGCCAAGAGTGGCTAGCGGGGAGTTTAAATGAGCAGTTCTTC. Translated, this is CASSQEWLAGSLNEQFF.